This TCR beta chain was obtained from a study of control samples from healthy donors and cancer patients (dated by TCRdb to 2020 to 2022). The CDR3 holds 15 amino acids from the cysteine to the phenylalanine. Only the CDR3 part of the read is kept: 45 bases, read in frame from the first base. The germline ends are 12 bases apart after V is trimmed by 4 bases and J by 1 base. According to the germline V gene, CDR1 reads SGDLS and CDR2 reads YYNGEE. A remark on this clone: The clone's antigen remains unknown. No base quality information exists; no much larger clone differs at one position.

Libraries were constructed by the immunoSEQ multiplex PCR assay. TCRdb carries this immuneACCESS record with in-frame sequences only. Its versions omit some clonotypes, under half of them owing to an unresolved V gene in the studies checked, with the rest unexplained. The sample table contains around 17,000 clones; only one count was recorded for about 89% of them. The ten largest clones take up 25% to 40% of the sample. This clonotype was obtained from a man aged 55 to 69 with head and neck cancer. The sequence is built from TRBV9 and TRBJ1-3; the D gene cannot be resolved reliably. Sequencing was done on a sample of PBMCs. The nucleotide sequence is given as TGTGCCAGCAGCCTACGTAGTGGGTCTGGAAACACCATATATTTT. This sequence encodes CASSLRSGSGNTIYF.